A selection of T cell receptor beta chains follows, all from one sample in a study of blood T cell repertoires in COVID-19. Sequencing was performed with immunoSEQ multiplex PCR; in TCRdb, only in-frame clones are kept and a portion is missing. The sample shows about 270,000 clones, around 81% of them seen only once. Material for sequencing was peripheral blood. The receptors come from a woman aged 60-75 years with active or convalescent COVID-19. Both conserved end residues are part of each CDR3. A D gene is named only where the DNA matches it firmly. Size is stated for part of the rows, as once, few or many counts, or as a class when the clone is expanded.

- | TRBJ1-2 | - | TRBV4-1 | TGCGCCAGCAGCCAAGATCCTCGGGGGTCTGGATATGGCTACACCTTC | CASSQDPRGSGYGYTF
- | TRBJ2-1 | - | TRBV11-1 | TGTGCCAGCAGCTTAGGACAGCTTGAGCAGTTCTTC | CASSLGQLEQFF
once | TRBJ1-6 | - | TRBV11-2 | TGTGCCAGCAGCTTAGGGGTCGTCAGGGATTCACCCCTCCACTTT | CASSLGVVRDSPLHF
- | TRBJ2-7 | TRBD2 | TRBV10-1 | TGCGCCAGCAGTGAACTAGCGGGCTACGAGCAGTACTTC | CASSELAGYEQYF
once | TRBJ1-5 | - | TRBV5-5 | TGTGCCAGCAGTTTTCAGGGGCTTAGCAATCAGCCCCAGCATTTT | CASSFQGLSNQPQHF
- | TRBJ1-5 | TRBD1 | TRBV7-9 | TGTGCCAGCAGCAATGGACAGGGGAATCAGCCCCAGCATTTT | CASSNGQGNQPQHF
few | TRBJ1-1 | - | TRBV5-6 | TGTGCCAGCCTTTATTTTTGGGGGGAGGGGAGCACTGAAGCTTTCTTT | CASLYFWGEGSTEAFF
- | TRBJ1-4 | - | TRBV25-1 | TGTGCCAGCAGTGAACATGGAGAGAGACATGAAAAACTGTTTTTT | CASSEHGERHEKLFF
few | TRBJ1-2 | TRBD1 | TRBV10-3 | TGTGCCATCAGTGAGTCCAACAGGGGCGCCTCTCCCTATGGCTACACCTTC | CAISESNRGASPYGYTF
- | TRBJ2-4 | - | TRBV3-1/TRBV3-2 | TGTGCCAGCAGCCAAGTTTTGGCGGAAAACATTCAGTACTTC | CASSQVLAENIQYF
once | TRBJ2-7 | - | TRBV6-6 | TGTGCCAGCACCCCCAGGGGAGGGGCGGCCTACGAGCAGTACTTC | CASTPRGGAAYEQYF
- | TRBJ2-7 | TRBD1 | TRBV9 | TGTGCCAGCAGCGTGGGGCCACAGGGGGCCTTCTCCTACGAGCAGTACTTC | CASSVGPQGAFSYEQYF
- | TRBJ2-5 | TRBD2 | TRBV4-1 | TGCGCCAGCAGCCAAGATCTCCCGGCTAGCGGGGGGATTCCCGGAGAGACCCAGTACTTC | CASSQDLPASGGIPGETQYF
- | TRBJ1-3 | TRBD1 | TRBV19 | TGTGCCAGTAGTTCCGGGACAGACCTCTCTGGAAACACCATATATTTT | CASSSGTDLSGNTIYF
- | TRBJ2-2 | TRBD2 | TRBV19 | TGTGCCAGTAGTCTCCGCGGGGGGGCCGCCGGGGAGCTGTTTTTT | CASSLRGGAAGELFF
once | TRBJ1-1 | TRBD1 | TRBV12-5 | TGTGCTAGTGGTTTGTCCCCTAATACAGGGGTAGCTTTCTTT | CASGLSPNTGVAFF
- | TRBJ1-6 | TRBD1 | TRBV18 | TGTGCCAGCTCCTCAGACAGGGGGCACCATAATTCACCCCTCCACTTT | CASSSDRGHHNSPLHF
- | TRBJ2-7 | TRBD1 | TRBV5-1 | TGCGCCAGCAGCCGACCGGGACAGGGCTACGAGCAGTACTTC | CASSRPGQGYEQYF
few | TRBJ2-2 | - | TRBV7-3 | TGTGCCAGCAGCCGAGAGCCGAACACCGGGGAGCTGTTTTTT | CASSREPNTGELFF
once | TRBJ2-1 | - | TRBV7-9 | TGTGCCAGCAGCTTACTGGGAGATGAGCAGTTCTTC | CASSLLGDEQFF
- | TRBJ2-7 | TRBD2 | TRBV7-2 | TGTGCCAGCAGCTTAGGTCCTAGCGGCGAGCAGTACTTC | CASSLGPSGEQYF
- | TRBJ2-7 | - | TRBV7-5 | TGTGCCAGAAGTTCCCCGGGGGGGTGGGAGCAGTACTTC | CARSSPGGWEQYF
- | TRBJ2-5 | TRBD1 | TRBV11-1 | TGTGCCAGCAGCTCCAGGGGGTCCCAAGAGACCCAGTACTTC | CASSSRGSQETQYF
- | TRBJ2-7 | TRBD1 | TRBV4-2 | TGTGCCAGCAGCCAAGATTGGACAGGGACCACCTACGAGCAGTACTTC | CASSQDWTGTTYEQYF
few | TRBJ1-2 | - | TRBV27 | TGTGCCAGCATGTCTCCCAACTATGGCTACACCTTC | CASMSPNYGYTF
- | TRBJ2-1 | TRBD2 | TRBV7-8 | TGTGCCAGCAGCTTATTGGGGGGGGACTACAATGAGCAGTTCTTC | CASSLLGGDYNEQFF
- | TRBJ2-7 | TRBD1 | TRBV12-5 | TGTGCTAGTGGTTCCGGGGACAGGGGGCGCAGCTACGAGCAGTACTTC | CASGSGDRGRSYEQYF
- | TRBJ1-2 | - | TRBV3-1/TRBV3-2 | TGTGCCAGCAGCCAATTCCTCAAGGTGTACAGCAACTATGGCTACACCTTC | CASSQFLKVYSNYGYTF